This is a list of T cell receptor beta chains from one sample in a study of T cells in Graves' hyperthyroidism and ophthalmopathy. Each CDR3 protein is one row after TCRdb ran MiXCR on the multiplex PCR reads. This table holds more than 300,000 distinct CDR3 sequences, around 13% found once. Sample: blood. Receptors originate from a woman aged 30 to 39 with Graves' hyperthyroidism. Both conserved end residues are part of each CDR3. A D gene is named only where the DNA matches it firmly. Size is omitted from some rows. Given values are once, few, many or a class for expanded clones.

V	J	D	size	DNA	CDR3
TRBV3-1	TRBJ2-1	NA	few	TGTGCCAGCAGCCAACAAGCGGACTATCGATACAATGAGCAGTTCTTC	CASSQQADYRYNEQFF
TRBV12-3/TRBV12-4	TRBJ1-1	NA	NA	TGTGCCAGCAGTTTAGAACAGGCGAGGAGAGCTTTCTTT	CASSLEQARRAFF
TRBV5-6	TRBJ2-7	NA	few	TGTGCCAGCAGCCAACAGATCCTGGGGGTCTACGAGCAGTACTTC	CASSQQILGVYEQYF
TRBV27	TRBJ2-1	TRBD2	many	TGTGCCAGCAGTTTATGGGGGACTAGCGACAACAATGAGCAGTTCTTC	CASSLWGTSDNNEQFF
TRBV6-2/TRBV6-3	TRBJ2-5	NA	NA	TGTGCCAGCAGTTACTACCTCTCGGGAGAGACCCAGTACTTC	CASSYYLSGETQYF
TRBV12-3/TRBV12-4	TRBJ1-5	NA	many	TGTGCCAGCAGTTTAGGGGACCTCGGGGTCAGTCAGCCCCAGCATTTT	CASSLGDLGVSQPQHF
TRBV5-8	TRBJ2-1	TRBD2	few	TGTGCCAGCAGCGACACCGGGACTAGCTTCTACAATGAGCAGTTCTTC	CASSDTGTSFYNEQFF
TRBV5-1	TRBJ2-7	NA	few	TGCGCCAGCAGCTTGGGATCAGACGTCTCCTACGGGCAGTACTTC	CASSLGSDVSYGQYF
TRBV7-2	TRBJ2-7	TRBD2	many	TGTGCCAGCAGCTTAAAGTCGGGAGGGCCCGGGCAGTACTTC	CASSLKSGGPGQYF
TRBV4-1	TRBJ1-1	NA	few	TGCGCCAGCAAGGGGGGAAGCGGGGAAGCTTTCTTT	CASKGGSGEAFF
TRBV20-1	TRBJ2-1	NA	NA	TGCAGTGCTCCGCTGCTGAGGCGGCGAAACAATGAGCAGTTCTTC	CSAPLLRRRNNEQFF
TRBV18	TRBJ1-2	NA	NA	TGTGCCAGCTCAGCCGGTGGAGGTAACTATGGCTACACCTTC	CASSAGGGNYGYTF
TRBV12-3/TRBV12-4	TRBJ1-3	NA	few	TGTGCCAGCAGTTCATTGGCCAACACCATATATTTT	CASSSLANTIYF
TRBV12-3/TRBV12-4	TRBJ1-5	NA	many	TGTGCCAGCAGTCCACCGGGGTATGGCAATCAGCCCCAGCATTTT	CASSPPGYGNQPQHF
TRBV28	TRBJ2-3	NA	many	TGTGCCAGCAGGGGAGCCGGGAGCTACACAGATACGCAGTATTTT	CASRGAGSYTDTQYF
TRBV9	TRBJ2-1	TRBD2	NA	TGTGCCAGCAGCGGAACTTGGACTAGCAGCCTCAATGAGCAGTTCTTC	CASSGTWTSSLNEQFF
TRBV20-1	TRBJ2-1	TRBD2	many	TGCAGTGGAATCCCGGTCGGACTAGCCCCCGACCAGCTCTACAATGAGCAGTTCTTC	CSGIPVGLAPDQLYNEQFF
TRBV20-1	TRBJ2-1	NA	NA	TGCAGTGCTAGAAGGGTCCAGACAGCCTACAATGAGCAGTTCTTC	CSARRVQTAYNEQFF
TRBV6-2/TRBV6-3	TRBJ2-3	NA	few	TGTGCCAGCACCCAATTGGGCCCCGAGACTACGCAGTATTTT	CASTQLGPETTQYF
TRBV30	TRBJ1-1	NA	many	TGTGCCTGTAACAGGGAGGGGTTCGAAGCTTTCTTT	CACNREGFEAFF
TRBV27	TRBJ2-2	TRBD2	few	TGTGCCAGCAGTTTACAAACTAGCGGGAGACCCGGGGAGCTGTTTTTT	CASSLQTSGRPGELFF
TRBV27	TRBJ1-2	TRBD1	few	TGTGCCAGCAGTATGGGGGGGACAGGGATATTGTATGGCTACACCTTC	CASSMGGTGILYGYTF
TRBV19	TRBJ2-1	NA	NA	TGTGCCAGTAGCAGTGACAATCGGCAGGGGAGCTCCTACAATGAGCAGTTCTTC	CASSSDNRQGSSYNEQFF
TRBV2	TRBJ2-1	TRBD2	many	TGTGCCAGCAGCGAAAGGGGACTAGCGGGAGTGAATGAGCAGTTCTTC	CASSERGLAGVNEQFF
TRBV12-3/TRBV12-4	TRBJ2-2	TRBD2	NA	TGTGCCAGCAGGCCGACTAGCTGGGTCGGGGAGCTGTTTTTT	CASRPTSWVGELFF
TRBV6-1	TRBJ1-5	NA	NA	TGTGCCAGCGGACTTCAGCCCCAGCATTTT	CASGLQPQHF
TRBV7-9	TRBJ2-3	NA	many	TGTGCCAGCAGCTTAGGTCCAGCTAGCACAGATACGCAGTATTTT	CASSLGPASTDTQYF
TRBV4-2	TRBJ2-3	TRBD2	NA	TGTGCCAGCAGCCCCAAGCGGGGAGTGGATACAGATACGCAGTATTTT	CASSPKRGVDTDTQYF
TRBV19	TRBJ2-5	TRBD2	NA	TGTGCCACATCCGCGTATTCGCTCGGGAGGGAAGAGACCCAGTACTTC	CATSAYSLGREETQYF
TRBV3-1	TRBJ2-1	TRBD2	many	TGTGCCAGCAGCCTCGGACTAGCGGACCACAATGAGCAGTTCTTC	CASSLGLADHNEQFF
TRBV29-1	TRBJ2-5	TRBD1	few	TGCAGCGTTGCGGGACAGGGGCCGACCCAGTACTTC	CSVAGQGPTQYF
TRBV29-1	TRBJ2-7	TRBD1	many	TGCAGCGCAAACACAGGGGCCGACGAGCAGTACTTC	CSANTGADEQYF
TRBV3-1	TRBJ2-1	NA	many	TGTGCCAGCGGGACCAACAATGAGCAGTTCTTC	CASGTNNEQFF
TRBV2	TRBJ2-1	NA	few	TGTGCCAGCAGCGGGACGCTGAGTAGCAATGAGCAGTTCTTC	CASSGTLSSNEQFF
TRBV11-2	TRBJ2-5	TRBD2	many	TGTGCCAGCAGCTTGACTAGCGGAGACTGGGAGACCCAGTACTTC	CASSLTSGDWETQYF
TRBV3-1	TRBJ1-3	NA	NA	TGTGCCAGCAGCCTCTTACACGTTCTCTCTGGAAACACCATATATTTT	CASSLLHVLSGNTIYF
TRBV3-1	TRBJ2-3	NA	many	TGTGCCAGCAGCCAAGTCCGCAGGTCAGATACGCAGTATTTT	CASSQVRRSDTQYF
TRBV6-1	TRBJ2-3	TRBD2	NA	TGTGCCAGCAGTGCCCTAGCGGGAGGGTGGGGGAATACGCAGTATTTT	CASSALAGGWGNTQYF
TRBV18	TRBJ2-7	NA	few	TGTGCCAGCTCAGGAGGGGACTCCTACGAGCAGTACTTC	CASSGGDSYEQYF
TRBV4-2	TRBJ2-3	TRBD1	NA	TGTGCCAGCAGCCAAGTGGGGGGACAGGCTAGCACCACAGATACGCAGTATTTT	CASSQVGGQASTTDTQYF
TRBV7-6	TRBJ2-7	NA	many	TGTGCCAGCAGCCGGACCCCGGGCTACGAGCAGTACTTC	CASSRTPGYEQYF